This TCR beta chain was observed in a study of blood T cell repertoires in COVID-19. The CDR3 spans 12 residues. After removal of 5 bases from V and 7 bases from J, the junction contained 2 bases not matched to a gene. Authors' methods: Reference gene primers were amplified, and this amplification served to estimate nucleated cell counts. The protocol was immunoSEQ multiplex PCR, while the TCRdb copy is restricted to in-frame clones and leaves out a portion. V and J calls and clone size follow that table, whereas D and trimming were derived from the DNA. The sample holds about 230,000 clones, less than 85% seen once.

This receptor was taken from a woman aged 70-85 years with active or convalescent COVID-19. This chain links TRBV12-3 or TRBV12-4 with TRBJ1-1, with TRBD1 identical over 9 bases. Sequencing used peripheral blood. The CDR3 reads CASSGTGFEAFF. The CDR3 coding sequence is TGTGCCAGCAGTGGGACAGGGTTTGAAGCTTTCTTT.